Shown below are 8 T cell receptor beta chains from a single sample sequenced in a study of CD4 and CD8 cells across lung adenocarcinoma regions. TCRdb re-analysed the PCR reads in MiXCR, keeping a single row per CDR3 protein. The table shows 10,000 to 15,000 distinct CDR3 sequences, with 47% occurring only once. The sample comprised CD8+ T cells from the margin of a lung tumor. These receptors all stem from a male donor with lung adenocarcinoma. The CD4 and CD8 labels of this study may be unreliable.

Concerning this clonotype: One end of the junction is discordant with germline, which a read error may explain. The DNA for the CDR3 is TGTGCGAGGCCCGGGGGCTGGGACCAAGATACGCAGTACTTT. Its translation: CARPGGWDQDTQYF. The rearrangement links TRBV6-1 to TRBJ2-3, with D perhaps given as TRBD1 or TRBD2 (6 bases each). CDR3 length: 14 amino acids. Germline assignment: CDR1 MNHNS and CDR2 SASEGT.

This clonotype was counted at least ten times. The gene calls are TRBV12-3 or TRBV12-4 and TRBJ2-1; D is perhaps TRBD1 (5 bases). This CDR3 spans 14 amino acids. Trimming removed 3 bases from V and 10 bases from J, with 16 bases in between. The CDR3 DNA reads as TGTGCCAGCAGTTTTGGGTCAGGGAACTACGAGCAGTTCTTC. The encoded protein is CASSFGSGNYEQFF.

This chain connects TRBV27 to TRBJ2-5; D may be TRBD1 or TRBD2 (5 bases each). Judging by the DNA end, TRBJ2-7 fits better; the J call may be wrong. The CDR3 is made up of 12 amino acids. Per the germline V gene, CDR1 is MNHEY and CDR2 is SMNVEV (reference sequence). The CDR3 sequence is CASSLGGYEQYF. The CDR3 bases are TGTGCCAGCAGTTTAGGGGGATACGAGCAGTACTTC.

In its sample, this clonotype was seen many times. The CDR3 region is CASSPSGRAHEQFF. The CDR3 DNA sequence: TGCGCCAGCAGCCCTAGCGGGAGGGCCCATGAGCAGTTCTTC. V and J are TRBV4-1 and TRBJ2-1; 12 bases are shared with TRBD2. V shed 4 bases, J shed 8 bases, and the junction held 3 bases outside the gene matches. Germline V lookup: CDR1 MGHRA, CDR2 YSYEKL. The CDR3 totals 14 residues.

This chain's CDR3 is CASSEGLGGRDEVSQYF. The CDR3 DNA reads TGTGCCAGCAGTGAGGGGCTTGGGGGCCGTGACGAAGTTTCCCAGTACTTC. This rearrangement joins TRBV6-1 to TRBJ2-4; a weak D match, TRBD1 (6 bases). The CDR3 contains 17 residues. Germline CDR1 is MNHNS and CDR2 is SASEGT. V was cut by 3 bases and J by 13 bases, with 28 bases left in between.

As concerns this clonotype: A read error may account for a junction end that differs from germline. The rearrangement joins TRBV6-1 to TRBJ2-1, with TRBD2 matching over 7 bases. Germline V gene sequence: CDR1 MNHNS, CDR2 SASEGT. This CDR3 is 17 amino acids long. Written as DNA, the CDR3 is TGTGCCAGCAGCCAGGGCCTAGCGGCTGCTCGCACCAATGCGCAGTTCTTC. This encodes CASSQGLAAARTNAQFF.

Concerning this clonotype itself: Mismatch with germline at one junction end may stem from a read error. J is TRBJ2-2 and V is TRBV6-5, with D perhaps matching TRBD2 (6 bases). The CDR3 spans 17 residues. Germline V gene data show CDR1 as MNHEY and CDR2 as SVGAGI. The CDR3 DNA follows: TGTGCCAGCAGTTACGCCGGCGGGACTTCGGTGGGCGGTGCGCTGTATTTT. Protein sequence: CASSYAGGTSVGGALYF.

The chain combines TRBV6-1 with TRBJ2-1, with D perhaps matching TRBD2 (5 bases). Trimming pared 8 bases from V and 15 bases from J, leaving 20 bases between. The germline CDR1 and CDR2 sequences are MNHNS and SASEGT. The CDR3 has 12 residues. As DNA, the CDR3 is TGTGCCAGCTTAACCCCACTAGTGGTTCCGTTCTTC. Translated, it gives CASLTPLVVPFF.